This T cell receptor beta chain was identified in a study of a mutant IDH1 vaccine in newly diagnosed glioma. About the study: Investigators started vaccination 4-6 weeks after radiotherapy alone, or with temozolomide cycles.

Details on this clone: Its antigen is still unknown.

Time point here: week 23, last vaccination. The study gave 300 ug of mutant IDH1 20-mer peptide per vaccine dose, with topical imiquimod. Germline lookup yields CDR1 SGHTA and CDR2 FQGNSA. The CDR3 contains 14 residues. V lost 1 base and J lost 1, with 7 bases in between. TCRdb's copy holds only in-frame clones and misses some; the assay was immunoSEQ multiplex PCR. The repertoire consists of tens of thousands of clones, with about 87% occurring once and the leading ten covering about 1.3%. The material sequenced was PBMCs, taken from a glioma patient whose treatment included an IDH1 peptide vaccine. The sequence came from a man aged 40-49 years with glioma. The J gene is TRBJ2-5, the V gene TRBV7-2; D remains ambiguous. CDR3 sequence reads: CASSLGLAQETQYF. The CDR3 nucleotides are TGTGCCAGCAGCTTAGGATTAGCCCAAGAGACCCAGTACTTC. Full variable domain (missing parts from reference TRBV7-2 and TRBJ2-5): GAGVSQSPSNKVTEKGKDVELRCDPISGHTALYWYRQSLGQGLEFLIYFQGNSAPDKSGLPSDRFSAERTGGSVSTLTIQRTQQEDSAVYLCASSLGLAQETQYFGPGTRLLVL.